In this sample, the clone carrying this T cell receptor (beta chain) turned up many times. What it recognizes is unknown. The CDR3 loop spans 12 amino acids. The ends were cut back, 0 bases at V and 7 bases at J, with 6 bases in the middle. Per germline, CDR1 ENHRY and CDR2 SYGVKD. Beta-chain TCR CDR3 regions were amplified from RNA transcripts. First-round RT-PCR used HTBI primers; second-round multiplex PCR followed. TCRdb passed the multiplex PCR reads through MiXCR, listing each CDR3 protein once. The sample contains roughly 700,000 distinct CDR3 sequences, 35% to 50% of which appear only once. Patients were excluded if they had other autoimmune diseases or uncontrolled infections, and likewise if pregnancy or lactation applied. The data were obtained in a study of Graves' ophthalmopathy and Graves' hyperthyroidism. Study observations and caveats: Both an approximately 69% sensitivity and an approximately 72% specificity characterized the model's predictions of ophthalmopathy progression.

The sequencing input was peripheral blood. This TCR derives from an adult man with Graves' ophthalmopathy. The gene calls are TRBV10-3 and TRBJ1-2; a weak D match, TRBD1 (6 bases). CDR3 sequence: CAISESGAGYTF. The CDR3 nucleotides read TGTGCCATCAGTGAGTCGGGGGCTGGCTACACCTTC.